This T cell receptor (beta chain) was sequenced for a study of blood T cell repertoires in COVID-19. Data came from immunoSEQ multiplex PCR; TCRdb stores just in-frame clones and leaves some out. The table has about 250,000 clones, 88% seen once. With 0 bases clipped from V and 10 bases from J, the junction kept 12 bases outside the gene matches. CDR1 PRHDT and CDR2 FYEKMQ come from the germline V gene (reference sequence). The CDR3 runs 17 residues. The specimen sequenced was peripheral blood. The receptor comes from a woman aged 25 to 45 with COVID-19, enrolled during active disease. J is TRBJ1-6 and V is TRBV13; 7 bases map to TRBD1. The CDR3 sequence is CASSLGRGGLLRSPLHF. CDR3 nucleotide sequence: TGTGCCAGCAGCTTAGGCAGAGGGGGCCTGTTACGATCACCCCTCCACTTT. Together with reference TRBV13 and TRBJ1-6, the CDR3 gives the full variable domain: AAGVIQSPRHLIKEKRETATLKCYPIPRHDTVYWYQQGPGQDPQFLISFYEKMQSDKGSIPDRFSAQQFSDYHSELNMSSLELGDSALYFCASSLGRGGLLRSPLHFGNGTRLTVT.